Presented here are 32 T cell receptor beta chains from one specimen sequenced in a study of response to subunit inactivated influenza vaccine. TCRdb called the RT-PCR reads again in MiXCR, with one record for every CDR3 protein. The sample yields fewer than 700,000 distinct CDR3 sequences, about an eighth seen once. The sequencing here drew on PBMCs from blood, taken 40 to 50 days after vaccination. These receptors all stem from a man between 45 and 60 years old who received an inactivated influenza vaccine.

The chain carries TRBV18 and TRBJ1-5; TRBD1 agrees at 8 bases. Unmatched junction bases numbered 10, after V lost 6 bases and J lost 6 bases. Germline CDR1 reads KGHSH; CDR2 reads LQKENI. The CDR3 has 15 amino acids. The CDR3 spells CASSPGQGVIQPQHF. The CDR3 nucleotides read TGTGCCAGCTCTCCCGGACAGGGAGTTATTCAGCCCCAGCATTTT. The whole variable domain, remainder taken from reference TRBV18 and TRBJ1-5, is NAGVMQNPRHLVRRRGQEARLRCSPMKGHSHVYWYRQLPEEGLKFMVYLQKENIIDESGMPKERFSAEFPKEGPSILRIQQVVRGDSAAYFCASSPGQGVIQPQHFGDGTRLSIL.

Worth noting for this clonotype: This may come from a read error, since a much larger clone is one base off. The rearrangement links TRBV24-1 to TRBJ2-5; D is unclear. Germline CDR1 is KGHDR and CDR2 is SFDVKD. The CDR3 is 16 amino acids. CDR3 nucleotides: TGTGCCACCGGTGGTATGCGGAAGGGTGTACAAGATACCCAGTACTTC. Its protein is CATGGMRKGVQDTQYF.

This clonotype was counted a few times. The V and J genes are TRBV5-1 and TRBJ2-1; 8 bases fit TRBD2. Losses at the gene ends were 7 bases for V and 2 bases for J; bases not matched to a gene: 5. Per germline, CDR1 SGHRS and CDR2 YFSETQ. This CDR3 has 14 residues. CDR3 coding DNA: TGCGCCAGCGGACTTAGCGGGACCTACAATGAGCAGTTCTTC. Its protein product is CASGLSGTYNEQFF.

This chain connects TRBV15 to TRBJ2-6; no firm D call. Germline loops: CDR1 LNHNV, CDR2 YYDKDF (reference sequence). The germline V and J ends were trimmed by 0 bases and 0 bases, with 6 bases remaining between them. This CDR3 comprises 16 residues. The CDR3 nucleotides read TGTGCCACCAGCAGAGATATGAACTCTGGGGCCAACGTCCTGACTTTC. Its translation: CATSRDMNSGANVLTF. The full variable domain, in which reference TRBV15 and TRBJ2-6 provide the parts outside the CDR3, is DAMVIQNPRYQVTQFGKPVTLSCSQTLNHNVMYWYQQKSSQAPKLLFHYYDKDFNNEADTPDNFQSRRPNTSFCFLDIRSPGLGDTAMYLCATSRDMNSGANVLTFGAGSRLTVL.

This clonotype has only a few counts. This chain's CDR3 is CAIPTREGHQNEQFF. Here the CDR3 DNA reads TGTGCCATCCCTACGCGGGAGGGCCACCAAAATGAGCAGTTCTTC. The chain links TRBV10-3 to TRBJ2-1, with 9 bases that match TRBD2. Germline trimming cut 8 bases from V and 7 bases from J; bases unmatched to any gene: 12. CDR1 and CDR2 from the germline V gene are ENHRY and SYGVKD. This CDR3 region has 15 residues.

This clonotype was recorded only once. V and J are TRBV7-2 and TRBJ2-3, with 9 bases matching TRBD1. CDR3 length: 16 residues. The trim removed 5 bases at V and 4 bases at J, leaving 10 bases unmatched. CDR1 is SGHTA and CDR2 is FQGNSA in the germline V gene. CDR3 residues: CASSQQGASVADTQYF. In DNA form, the CDR3 reads TGTGCCAGCAGCCAACAGGGGGCTTCTGTGGCAGATACGCAGTATTTT.

This clonotype has just a few counts. This chain connects TRBV20-1 to TRBJ2-4; 8 positions match TRBD2. CDR3 length: 14 residues. The germline V gene has CDR1 DFQATT and CDR2 SNEGSKA (reference sequence). J was trimmed by 2 bases and V by 6 bases; bases with no gene match: 6. The CDR3 coding sequence is TGCAGTGCCGTTAGCGGGAACCCCAAAAACATTCAGTACTTC. Translation: CSAVSGNPKNIQYF.

This sequence joins TRBV7-2 and TRBJ1-2; D is unclear. V shed 5 bases and J shed 7 bases, with 14 bases lying between them. Germline V gene data show CDR1 as SGHTA and CDR2 as FQGNSA. The CDR3 is made up of 13 amino acids. Here the CDR3 reads CASSNLPRVGYTF. For the CDR3, the DNA is TGTGCCAGCAGCAATCTCCCTAGGGTTGGCTACACCTTC.

This clonotype has just a few counts. The chain has TRBV7-9 and TRBJ2-1, with D tentatively TRBD1 (5 bases). CDR3 length: 14 amino acids. The germline V and J ends were trimmed by 3 bases and 7 bases, with 13 bases remaining between them. The germline V gene has CDR1 SEHNR and CDR2 FQNEAQ (reference sequence). Here the CDR3 reads CASSFSGNGNEQFF. In DNA form, the CDR3 reads TGTGCCAGCAGCTTTTCAGGGAATGGGAATGAGCAGTTCTTC.

Ten or more counts support this clonotype. V is TRBV6-6 and J is TRBJ2-5; TRBD1 matches 7 bases. This CDR3 is 13 amino acids long. CDR1 is MNHNY, CDR2 SVGAGI, per germline (reference sequence). V shed 6 bases, J shed 3 bases, and the junction held 4 bases outside the gene matches. CDR3 nucleotides: TGTGCCAGCAGACGTACAGGGGAAGAGACCCAGTACTTC. Protein product: CASRRTGEETQYF.

This clonotype was counted between two and nine times. The chain recombines TRBV9 with TRBJ2-1, with D possibly being TRBD2 (6 bases). Per germline, CDR1 SGDLS and CDR2 YYNGEE. Trimming took off 4 bases at V and 3 bases at J, with 14 bases between the two ends. The CDR3 is made up of 15 amino acids. CDR3 nucleotides: TGTGCCAGCAGCTTGGGCGGGAACCTCTACAATGAGCAGTTCTTC. This codes for CASSLGGNLYNEQFF.

This rearrangement joins TRBV14 to TRBJ2-3, with D unresolved. Germline CDR1 reads SGHDN; CDR2 reads FVKESK. The V gene lost 0 bases and the J gene lost 3 bases, with 13 bases spanning the gap. This CDR3 is built from 16 residues. As DNA, the CDR3 is TGTGCCAGCAGCCAAGATCGAAGTCCCCCGACAGATACGCAGTATTTT. Translation gives CASSQDRSPPTDTQYF. Combining the CDR3 with reference TRBV14 and TRBJ2-3 gives the whole variable domain EAGVTQFPSHSVIEKGQTVTLRCDPISGHDNLYWYRRVMGKEIKFLLHFVKESKQDESGMPNNRFLAERTGGTYSTLKVQPAELEDSGVYFCASSQDRSPPTDTQYFGPGTRLTVL.

This chain links TRBV6-1 with TRBJ2-7; 11 bases are shared with TRBD2. Germline V CDR1 and CDR2: MNHNS, SASEGT. The CDR3 sequence is 15 residues long. Trimming cost V 6 bases and J 4 bases; bases outside gene matches: 8. The chain's CDR3 is CASRPGPSGRYEQYF. The CDR3 coding sequence is TGTGCCAGCAGACCAGGGCCTAGCGGGAGGTACGAGCAGTACTTC.

This clonotype turned up a few times. V gene TRBV4-3 combines with J gene TRBJ1-1; D remains unclear. Germline CDR1 LGHNA, CDR2 YSLEER. CDR3 length equals 13 residues. The V and J ends lost 0 bases and 4 bases respectively, with 6 bases between them. Here the CDR3 reads CASSQDPSTEAFF. CDR3 nucleotide sequence: TGCGCCAGCAGCCAAGATCCCTCCACTGAAGCTTTCTTT.

This chain uses TRBV10-3 with TRBJ2-7; 11 nucleotides align to TRBD2. J was trimmed by 5 bases and V by 6 bases; bases with no gene match: 6. The CDR3 spans 14 residues. Germline V lookup: CDR1 ENHRY, CDR2 SYGVKD. The CDR3 loop reads CAISLAGGKDEQYF. The CDR3 nucleotides are TGTGCCATCAGCTTAGCGGGAGGGAAAGACGAGCAGTACTTC.

The chain combines TRBV19 with TRBJ2-6; D possibly corresponds to TRBD2 (6 bases). CDR1 and CDR2 from the germline V gene are LNHDA and SQIVND (reference sequence). V was cut by 8 bases and J by 2 bases, with 10 bases left in between. The CDR3 extends over 14 amino acids. The CDR3 nucleotides are TGTGCCAGTGGGACTCAGGCTGGGGCCAACGTCCTGACTTTC. As protein: CASGTQAGANVLTF.

The chain recombines TRBV3-1 with TRBJ2-5; D gene uncertain. Germline V gives CDR1 LGHDT, CDR2 YNNKEL (reference sequence). The CDR3 covers 14 residues. The ends were cut back, 1 base at V and 1 base at J, with 7 bases in the middle. The CDR3 reads CASSQATVQETQYF. The CDR3 DNA reads TGTGCCAGCAGCCAAGCAACAGTCCAAGAGACCCAGTACTTC.

This clonotype came up a few times. This rearrangement joins TRBV28 to TRBJ2-5, with a possible D match to TRBD1 (6 bases). The CDR3 has 13 residues. V was pared by 3 bases and J by 4 bases, with 9 bases between. Germline values: CDR1 MDHEN, CDR2 SYDVKM. The CDR3 sequence is CASSLRQAETQYF. CDR3 sequence (DNA): TGTGCCAGCAGTTTGCGACAGGCAGAGACCCAGTACTTC.

The CDR3 region has the DNA TGTGCCATCAGCGAGACAGGGGGAAGTTCACCCCTCCACTTT. It encodes CAISETGGSSPLHF. V and J are TRBV10-3 and TRBJ1-6; 9 bases map to TRBD1. The CDR3 covers 14 residues. V lost 6 bases, J lost 9 bases, and 6 bases stayed unmatched. Germline assignment: CDR1 ENHRY and CDR2 SYGVKD.

The V call is TRBV11-2, the J call TRBJ2-7; perhaps TRBD2 as D (6 bases). This CDR3 has 15 residues. The ends were cut back, 0 bases at V and 4 bases at J, with 13 bases in the middle. Looked up from germline, CDR1 is SGHAT and CDR2 is FQNNGV. CDR3 residues: CASSLEPGLPYEQYF. CDR3 nucleotides: TGTGCCAGCAGCTTAGAGCCGGGACTCCCATACGAGCAGTACTTC.

The chain has TRBV7-2 and TRBJ1-4, with D tentatively TRBD1 (6 bases). This CDR3 contains 15 residues. Germline loops: CDR1 SGHTA, CDR2 FQGNSA. Trimming took 0 bases from V and 5 from J, leaving 10 bases between them. The CDR3 sequence: CASSLAGTQNEKLFF. The CDR3 coding sequence is TGTGCCAGCAGCTTAGCCGGGACACAAAATGAAAAACTGTTTTTT.

The V and J genes are TRBV5-1 and TRBJ2-2; 8 bases align to TRBD1. The CDR3 consists of 15 residues. The germline CDR1 and CDR2 sequences are SGHRS and YFSETQ. Germline trimming cut 6 bases from V and 5 bases from J; bases unmatched to any gene: 9. The CDR3 region is CASTRGQGATGELFF. As DNA, the CDR3 is TGCGCCAGCACCAGGGGGCAGGGGGCGACCGGGGAGCTGTTTTTT. Complete variable domain (other parts from reference TRBV5-1 and TRBJ2-2): KAGVTQTPRYLIKTRGQQVTLSCSPISGHRSVSWYQQTPGQGLQFLFEYFSETQRNKGNFPGRFSGRQFSNSRSEMNVSTLELGDSALYLCASTRGQGATGELFFGEGSRLTVL.

The V call is TRBV7-8, the J call TRBJ1-4; 7 nucleotides line up with TRBD1. This CDR3 spans 15 amino acids. Per germline, CDR1 SGHVS and CDR2 FQNEAQ. With V trimmed by 4 bases and J by 4 bases, 6 bases remained unmatched. This CDR3 is CASSSRDSFNEKLFF. CDR3 in DNA: TGTGCCAGCAGCTCCCGGGACAGCTTTAATGAAAAACTGTTTTTT.

The table lists this clonotype with a few counts. The J gene is TRBJ1-5, the V gene TRBV29-1; D is unclear. Germline CDR1 is SQVTM and CDR2 is ANQGSEA. The CDR3 sequence is 13 residues long. Between the trimmed V and J ends, which lost 3 bases and 6 bases, there was a span of 12 bases. CDR3 bases: TGCAGCGTTGATGAGGGTGCGGGTCAGCCCCAGCATTTT. It translates to CSVDEGAGQPQHF.

This clonotype was counted ten times or more. V gene TRBV12-3 or TRBV12-4 combines with J gene TRBJ2-1, with D perhaps assigned TRBD1 or TRBD2 (5 bases each). The CDR3 consists of 14 residues. The V end lost 5 bases, the J end lost 5 bases, and 13 bases lay between the germline ends. CDR3 DNA sequence: TGTGCCAGCAGTGGCCGGGACGGGGACAATGAGCAGTTCTTC. Its translation is CASSGRDGDNEQFF.

The chain links TRBV12-3 or TRBV12-4 to TRBJ2-3; tentatively, D is TRBD2 (5 bases). V dropped 4 bases and J dropped 0 bases, with 11 bases sitting between them. The CDR3 runs 15 residues. CDR3 residues: CASSWTGSSTDTQYF. The CDR3 DNA reads TGTGCCAGCAGTTGGACGGGATCTAGCACAGATACGCAGTATTTT.

The chain is built from TRBV5-6 and TRBJ2-2, with TRBD1 matching 7 bases. The trim removed 3 bases at V and 5 bases at J, leaving 7 bases unmatched. Germline V gene lookup returns CDR1 SGHDT and CDR2 YYEEEE. The CDR3 runs 15 residues. CDR3: CASSSYRGRTGELFF. Here the CDR3 DNA reads TGTGCCAGCAGCTCCTACAGGGGAAGGACCGGGGAGCTGTTTTTT.

At least ten counts were recorded for this clonotype. The chain links TRBV5-1 to TRBJ2-1, with 11 bases lining up with TRBD2. The V and J ends lost 2 bases and 4 bases, in that order; junction bases with no gene match: 5. The length of the CDR3 is 16 residues. CDR1 is SGHRS, CDR2 YFSETQ, per germline. The DNA of the CDR3 is TGCGCCAGCAGCTTCTTAGCGGGGGGGCCTTACAATGAGCAGTTCTTC. It yields the protein CASSFLAGGPYNEQFF. The full variable domain, in which reference TRBV5-1 and TRBJ2-1 provide the parts outside the CDR3, is KAGVTQTPRYLIKTRGQQVTLSCSPISGHRSVSWYQQTPGQGLQFLFEYFSETQRNKGNFPGRFSGRQFSNSRSEMNVSTLELGDSALYLCASSFLAGGPYNEQFFGPGTRLTVL.

This clonotype has only a few counts. The junction and the germline gene differ at one end; a read error may be behind it. This chain joins TRBV7-9 and TRBJ1-1; possibly TRBD1 for D (5 bases). CDR1 and CDR2 (germline): SEHNR, FQNEAQ (reference sequence). The CDR3 covers 14 residues. DNA of the CDR3: TGTGCCACCAGCGGCGGGGCTTTGAACACTGAAGCTTTCTTT. Protein: CATSGGALNTEAFF.

This clonotype was observed a handful of times. The J gene is TRBJ2-1, the V gene TRBV12-3 or TRBV12-4; TRBD1 matches at 10 bases. This CDR3 region has 14 residues. V shed 5 bases and J 9 bases; nucleotides not matched to a gene: 7. CDR3 amino acids: CASSLGQGNPEQFF. CDR3 in DNA: TGTGCCAGCAGTCTGGGACAGGGGAATCCTGAGCAGTTCTTC.

The chain has TRBV10-3 and TRBJ2-3; 7 bases are shared with TRBD2. V was pared by 0 bases and J by 11 bases, with 26 bases of the junction left unmatched. CDR3 length: 20 amino acids. Germline CDR1 ENHRY, CDR2 SYGVKD. The CDR3 loop is CAISESGQPRGGANGHKQYF. The CDR3 DNA sequence: TGTGCCATCAGTGAGTCAGGGCAACCCCGCGGGGGAGCTAACGGGCATAAGCAGTATTTT.

The genes are TRBV9 and TRBJ2-1; the D gene is possibly TRBD2 (5 bases). The V gene's germline CDR1 is SGDLS and CDR2 YYNGEE. V was cut by 4 bases and J by 4 bases, with 12 bases left in between. CDR3 length equals 14 residues. The CDR3 sequence is CASSPEVWYNEQFF. The DNA of the CDR3 is TGTGCCAGCAGCCCGGAGGTCTGGTACAATGAGCAGTTCTTC.